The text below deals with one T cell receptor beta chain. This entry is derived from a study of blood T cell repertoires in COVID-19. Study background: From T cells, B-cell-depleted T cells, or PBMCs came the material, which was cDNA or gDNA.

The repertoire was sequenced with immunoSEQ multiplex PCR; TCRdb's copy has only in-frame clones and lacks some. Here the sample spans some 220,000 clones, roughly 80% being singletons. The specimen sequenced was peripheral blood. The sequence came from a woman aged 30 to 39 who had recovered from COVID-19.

CDR3 protein: CASSLWGDAGEQYF. CDR3 DNA: TGTGCCAGCAGTTTATGGGGGGACGCGGGGGAGCAGTACTTC. The chain is built from TRBV28 and TRBJ2-7, with a tentative D call TRBD2 (6 bases). Trimming removed 0 bases at V and 7 bases at J, with 13 bases between. The CDR3 is 14 residues long. In germline, CDR1 is MDHEN, CDR2 SYDVKM.